These 17 T cell receptor beta chains share one sample of origin, sequenced in a study of CD8+ T cells in alopecia areata. Treatment given: oral pan-JAK inhibitor, 5-10 mg twice daily. TCR sequencing used cDNA made by reverse transcription of extracted RNA. Generated by immunoSEQ multiplex PCR, the TCRdb table keeps only in-frame clones and is missing some. The table has 110,000 or so clones, 50% to 65% seen once. The input for sequencing was CD4+ T cells sorted from blood, taken at week 24, from a patient treated with tofacitinib. These receptors were obtained from a human donor with alopecia areata.

The genes are TRBV6-6 and TRBJ1-2, with 9 bases aligning to TRBD1. The trim removed 6 bases at V and 8 bases at J, leaving 13 bases unmatched. The CDR3 is made up of 15 amino acids. Germline CDR1 and CDR2: MNHNY and SVGAGI (reference sequence). The CDR3 nucleotides are TGTGCCAGCAGGGCTCAAAACAGGGGGCGCGGAGGCTACACCTTC. This translates into CASRAQNRGRGGYTF.

The chain has TRBV5-1 and TRBJ2-3, with D perhaps TRBD2 (6 bases). This CDR3 is built from 16 residues. Trimming shortened V by 4 bases and J by 0 bases, and 15 bases separated the two germline ends. In germline, CDR1 is SGHRS, CDR2 YFSETQ. This CDR3 reads CASSPLGAGSTDTQYF. DNA for the CDR3: TGCGCCAGCAGCCCTCTTGGAGCGGGCAGCACAGATACGCAGTATTTT.

The chain links TRBV7-2 to TRBJ2-3, with D tentatively TRBD2 (5 bases). CDR1 SGHTA and CDR2 FQGNSA come from the germline V gene. Trimming left V 2 bases short and J 1 base short, with 7 bases between. The CDR3 loop spans 14 amino acids. CDR3 loop: CASSLFGGTDTQYF. Here the CDR3 DNA reads TGTGCCAGCAGCTTATTCGGGGGCACAGATACGCAGTATTTT.

The table lists this clone with a few counts. The genes are TRBV7-9 and TRBJ2-3; D uncertain. With 5 bases removed from V and 3 bases from J, the gap between germline ends came to 12 bases. The CDR3 loop spans 14 amino acids. Germline V gives CDR1 SEHNR, CDR2 FQNEAQ (reference sequence). CDR3 residues: CASSPPVGTDTQYF. The CDR3 DNA reads as TGTGCCAGCAGCCCCCCCGTGGGGACAGATACGCAGTATTTT.

V gene TRBV11-2 combines with J gene TRBJ1-6; 8 bases are shared with TRBD1. V shed 2 bases, J shed 10 bases, and the junction held 4 bases outside the gene matches. The germline V gene has CDR1 SGHAT and CDR2 FQNNGV. The CDR3 covers 14 residues. The chain's CDR3 is CASSLRTGLSPLHF. The DNA for the CDR3 is TGTGCCAGCAGCTTAAGGACAGGGTTGTCACCCCTCCACTTT.

This sequence joins TRBV29-1 and TRBJ2-3; TRBD1 is a possible D gene (6 bases). The CDR3 is 14 residues long. Germline CDR1 is SQVTM and CDR2 is ANQGSEA. With 3 bases removed from V and 1 base from J, the gap between germline ends came to 11 bases. The CDR3 DNA is TGCAGCGTTGATCTTAAGGGGGGCACAGATACGCAGTATTTT. It encodes CSVDLKGGTDTQYF.

This clone was detected only a few times. This chain links TRBV30 with TRBJ2-3, with 7 bases aligning to TRBD2. The CDR3 sequence is 11 residues long. Germline loops: CDR1 GTSNPN, CDR2 SVGIG (reference sequence). Trimming removed 0 bases from V and 10 bases from J; junction bases left unmatched: 1. Written as DNA, the CDR3 is TGTGCCTGGAGTGTACGGGGGGCGCAGTATTTT. Protein: CAWSVRGAQYF.

The gene calls are TRBV7-2 and TRBJ2-7, with D unclear. The CDR3 is 14 amino acids. V lost 6 bases, J lost 4 bases, and 16 bases lay in between. Looked up from germline, CDR1 is SGHTA and CDR2 is FQGNSA. The DNA of the CDR3 is TGTGCCAGCAGTTTTAGGTACGACTCATACGAGCAGTACTTC. Translation gives CASSFRYDSYEQYF. Supplemented by reference TRBV7-2 and TRBJ2-7, the full variable domain reads GAGVSQSPSNKVTEKGKDVELRCDPISGHTALYWYRQSLGQGLEFLIYFQGNSAPDKSGLPSDRFSAERTGGSVSTLTIQRTQQEDSAVYLCASSFRYDSYEQYFGPGTRLTVT.

The chain joins TRBV7-9 to TRBJ2-5, with D perhaps TRBD2 (5 bases). With 4 bases removed from V and 1 base from J, the gap between germline ends came to 13 bases. The CDR3 sequence is 15 residues long. Germline V gives CDR1 SEHNR, CDR2 FQNEAQ (reference sequence). The CDR3 DNA is TGTGCCAGCAGCTCCTTGCGGGCAGTCCAAGAGACCCAGTACTTC. As protein: CASSSLRAVQETQYF.

V usage is TRBV15 and J usage is TRBJ2-5; D ambiguous. The V end was cut by 1 base, the J end by 0 bases, with 3 bases between. The CDR3 totals 13 residues. Germline loops: CDR1 LNHNV, CDR2 YYDKDF (reference sequence). The CDR3 DNA sequence: TGTGCCACCAGCAGAGCCCACCAAGAGACCCAGTACTTC. As protein: CATSRAHQETQYF.

The rearrangement uses TRBV7-9 and TRBJ1-1; D not certain. Germline V gene sequence: CDR1 SEHNR, CDR2 FQNEAQ (reference sequence). The CDR3 is 14 amino acids. V was shortened by 5 bases and J by 1 base, with 11 bases between the two germline ends. CDR3 DNA: TGTGCCAGCAGCCTTTGGGAGCAGAACACTGAAGCTTTCTTT. It yields the protein CASSLWEQNTEAFF.

V gene TRBV5-6 combines with J gene TRBJ2-3, with D maybe TRBD2 (6 bases). Trimming took 2 bases from V and 9 from J, leaving 13 bases between them. The germline V gene has CDR1 SGHDT and CDR2 YYEEEE. CDR3 length equals 13 residues. The CDR3 region has the DNA TGTGCCAGCAGCTTATTAGCGGCAGTAACGCAGTATTTT. It yields the protein CASSLLAAVTQYF.

For this clone: The identical CDR3 is also encoded by other nucleotide sequences in the sample. CDR3 sequence reads: CASSQGGDTQYF. The CDR3 region has the DNA TGTGCCAGCAGCCAAGGTGGAGATACGCAGTATTTT. The chain links TRBV4-2 to TRBJ2-3; D is unresolved. The germline V and J ends were trimmed by 1 base and 5 bases, with 4 bases remaining between them. The CDR3 has 12 residues. Per the germline V gene, CDR1 is LGHNA and CDR2 is YNFKEQ.

In this sample, this clone turned up a few times. The chain couples TRBV4-1 to TRBJ2-4; 14 bases fit TRBD2. This CDR3 spans 18 amino acids. CDR1 and CDR2 (germline): MGHRA, YSYEKL. Trimming cost V 1 base and J 4 bases; bases outside gene matches: 6. CDR3 bases: TGCGCCAGCAGCCAAGGACTAGCGGGGGGGACCCTGAAAAACATTCAGTACTTC. Translated, it gives CASSQGLAGGTLKNIQYF.

This chain uses TRBV10-3 with TRBJ2-2, with D unclear. Germline V gene data show CDR1 as ENHRY and CDR2 as SYGVKD. Trimming stripped 2 bases from V and 5 bases from J, with 6 bases between. This CDR3 has 13 residues. The CDR3 sequence: CAISEPPTGELFF. Written as DNA, the CDR3 is TGTGCCATCAGTGAGCCCCCAACCGGGGAGCTGTTTTTT.

The V call is TRBV4-3, the J call TRBJ1-2, with D possibly TRBD1 on 5 matching bases. Trimming cost V 0 bases and J 6 bases, with 11 bases left between them. Germline CDR1 is LGHNA and CDR2 is YSLEER. There are 14 residues in the CDR3. The CDR3 region has the DNA TGCGCCAGCAGCCAAGAGGGGGTAGTGAATGGCTACACCTTC. It encodes CASSQEGVVNGYTF.

This clone occurred a few times. The chain links TRBV12-5 to TRBJ2-1; D might be TRBD2 (5 bases). The CDR3 sequence is 15 residues long. V was trimmed by 4 bases and J by 10 bases, leaving 20 bases between them. The germline V gene has CDR1 LGHNT and CDR2 FRNRAP. This CDR3 is CASGSAGLFGGEQFF. In DNA form, the CDR3 reads TGTGCTAGTGGTTCTGCCGGCCTATTTGGCGGGGAGCAGTTCTTC.